The sequence of this TCR beta chain was determined in a study of metastatic and nonmetastatic thyroid tumors. About the research overall: Repertoire comparisons spanned blood and tumor or nodule tissue from malignant and benign thyroid patients. Overall study findings and caveats: Patients with malignant thyroid tumors reportedly had significantly higher TCR beta diversity than those with benign nodules, in blood and tumor.

With respect to this clone: The antigen remains undetermined.

Source study methods: A papillary thyroid cancer distant-metastasis classifier was built from CDR3 differences across clinicopathological groups. From the PCR reads, TCRdb re-called clones with MiXCR. These V and J calls originate from TCRdb's pipeline instead of the authors' own analysis. This sample has roughly 7,000 clones, with roughly 32% found just once. Trimming cost V 8 bases and J 2 bases, with 17 bases left between them. Germline V gene sequence: CDR1 LNHDA, CDR2 SQIVND (reference sequence). This CDR3 spans 15 amino acids. No treatment of any kind had been given to any patient before thyroid surgery.

The sequence derives from a female donor with papillary thyroid cancer or a benign thyroid nodule (not recorded which). Some clones in this sample may be carry-over from other donors' samples. The chain is built from TRBV19 and TRBJ2-3, with D unresolved. The sample comprised adjacent normal tissue. The CDR3 loop is CASSQLLGYTDTQYF. CDR3 DNA sequence: TGTGCCAGTTCCCAACTACTCGGATACACAGATACGCAGTATTTT.